This T cell receptor (beta chain) was documented in a study of blood T cells in healthy people across ages. With a J-beta primer mix and a sample-barcoded 5' primer, a second PCR ran 7 to 11 cycles. Each CDR3 protein gets one entry after TCRdb re-called the 5' RACE reads with MiXCR. The table records under 1,100,000 distinct CDR3 sequences, almost 25% of them present only once. This clonotype was counted many times. This CDR3 region has 13 residues. Trimming took 4 bases from V and 0 from J, leaving 10 bases between them. Germline CDR1 and CDR2: SQVTM and ANQGSEA. The same data also went into a second study, on T cells of mothers and their children.

The chain links TRBV29-1 to TRBJ2-7; D might be TRBD2 (5 bases). Sequencing was carried out using blood. This clonotype was sampled from a girl under 10 years old in good health. This CDR3 is CSVGSASSYEQYF. The CDR3 nucleotides read TGCAGCGTTGGTAGCGCCTCCTCCTACGAGCAGTACTTC.